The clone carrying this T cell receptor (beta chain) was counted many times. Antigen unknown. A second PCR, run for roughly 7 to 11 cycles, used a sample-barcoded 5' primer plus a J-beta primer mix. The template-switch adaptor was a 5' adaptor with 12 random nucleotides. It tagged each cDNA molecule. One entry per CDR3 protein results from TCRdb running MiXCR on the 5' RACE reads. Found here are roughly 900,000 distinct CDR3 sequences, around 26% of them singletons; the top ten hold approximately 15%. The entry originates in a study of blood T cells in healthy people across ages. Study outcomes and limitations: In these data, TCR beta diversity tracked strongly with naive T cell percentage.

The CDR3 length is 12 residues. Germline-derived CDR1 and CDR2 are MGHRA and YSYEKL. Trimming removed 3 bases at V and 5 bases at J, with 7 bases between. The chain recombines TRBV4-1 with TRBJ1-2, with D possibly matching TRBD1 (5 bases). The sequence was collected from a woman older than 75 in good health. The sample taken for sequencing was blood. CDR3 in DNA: TGCGCCAGCAGCCAGGGGCTTTATGGCTACACCTTC. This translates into CASSQGLYGYTF.